This section outlines one T cell receptor (beta chain) sequence together with its context. The antigen it binds to is not known. No qualities accompany the bases; no much larger clone lies one base away. TCRbeta CDR3 regions were amplified from genomic DNA by means of the immunoSEQ Assay, a bias-controlled multiplex PCR. The source study handled its data this way. The number of nucleated cells in each sample was estimated by amplification of reference gene primers within the assay. Sequence reads were collapsed and filtered to measure the absolute abundance of every unique TCRbeta CDR3 rearrangement. Productive Simpson clonality was computed per sample as the square root of Simpson's diversity index over productive rearrangements. Imported from immuneACCESS, the table was reduced by TCRdb to in-frame sequences with V and J called. These copies leave out some clones; in studies compared against another copy, an unresolved V gene accounts for under half, and the cause of the remainder is not known. The V and J calls and clone size come from that table; D and trimming were worked out from the DNA. The sample has tens of thousands of clones on record, roughly 83% of them singletons. The leading ten clones occupy roughly 12% of the sample.

Collaborating institutions collected whole blood in K2EDTA tubes following their own protocols. For TCRbeta analysis, collaborators shipped samples as frozen whole blood, isolated PBMCs, or DNA extracted from either of those sample types. The data originate from a study of blood T cell repertoires in COVID-19 (dated by TCRdb to the early 2020s). Regarding the complete study: The collaborator samples originated in the United States, Italy and Spain and spanned the acute and convalescent phases of COVID-19. Where HLA class I and class II types were available, the types were taken from metadata supplied by the sample provider, not from assay-based typing. The repertoires were released in a freely available public database meant as a resource for research on the immune response to SARS-CoV-2. The sample metadata nearly always contained a de-identified subject ID, COVID-19 status, age in years and sex. The samples were drawn from the first 160 participants of the ongoing ImmuneRACE study and from under 1,500 subjects provided by 6 global collaborators. Subjects who had been exposed to COVID-19, were actively infected with it, or had recovered from it provided the deeply sampled blood TCRbeta repertoires that made up the dataset. The material from the prospective study consisted of cDNA or gDNA derived from T cells, B-cell-depleted T cells, or PBMCs.

Overall study outcomes, separate from this receptor: Clinical and demographic metadata were provided uncurated, with the amount varying by source and participant.

The germline V gene encodes CDR1 SGHAT and CDR2 FQNNGV. Counted from cysteine to phenylalanine, this CDR3 has 15 amino acids. Only the CDR3 DNA stays, 45 bases, in frame from base 1. V gives up 2 bases and J gives up 9 bases, and the segment between their germline ends measures 16 bases. Material for sequencing was peripheral blood. The chain is assembled from TRBV11-2 and TRBJ1-4; confidence is insufficient to name the D gene. The receptor was isolated from a human donor in a cohort sampled during active COVID-19. At the DNA level, the sequence is TGTGCCAGCAGCTTATTGTCCAGGACGGGGAAAAAACTGTTTTTT. The resulting protein is CASSLLSRTGKKLFF.